The 24 T cell receptor beta chains presented below share a single source sample, sequenced in a study of T cell clusters in autoimmune cytopenias. Multiplex touch-down PCR amplified TRB using TRB-A and TRB-B pools in one tube. One entry per CDR3 protein, without DNA, is what TCRdb gives after re-calling the multiplex PCR reads. The specimen's table records approximately 12,000 distinct CDR3 sequences. TRB was amplified from about 270 ng of peripheral blood genomic DNA per sample. These data were also filed under a second study, of T cell repertoires in aging, cancer and after chemotherapy.

The sequenced material came from peripheral blood. The source is a human donor in good health.

V gene TRBV12-3 or TRBV12-4 combines with J gene TRBJ2-1; TCRdb proposes TRBD2, but this gene call is untestable without DNA. This CDR3 comprises 15 residues. This chain's CDR3 is CASRSPGLAYNEQFF.

The rearrangement uses TRBV27 and TRBJ2-2; the TCRdb D gene call, TRBD1, has no DNA to confirm it. Germline V gene data show CDR1 as MNHEY and CDR2 as SMNVEV (reference sequence). The CDR3 runs 13 residues. CDR3 sequence reads: CASRGLETGELFF.

The chain is built from TRBV7-2 and TRBJ1-4; TCRdb gives TRBD1 as the D gene, but with no DNA this cannot be confirmed. The germline V gene has CDR1 SGHTA and CDR2 FQGNSA. The CDR3 covers 17 residues. CDR3 in amino acids: CASSQDSSGTGREKLFF.

V gene TRBV6-1 combines with J gene TRBJ2-7; TCRdb returns TRBD1, unconfirmable since there is no DNA. Germline loops: CDR1 MNHNS, CDR2 SASEGT. This CDR3 region has 15 residues. The CDR3 loop is CASRSTGGVTYEQYF.

This chain links TRBV6-5 with TRBJ2-2; TCRdb lists TRBD1, though no DNA is available to test this call. From germline, CDR1 is MNHEY and CDR2 SVGAGI. The CDR3 spans 16 residues. The CDR3 region is CASSGGTGQNTGELFF.

According to its frequency, this clonotype is medium-sized. The CDR3 spells CASSYGSTQYF. J is TRBJ2-5 and V is TRBV6-5. Germline loops: CDR1 MNHEY, CDR2 SVGAGI. The CDR3 has 11 residues.

This clonotype is medium-sized by frequency. The V and J genes are TRBV12-3 or TRBV12-4 and TRBJ1-2; TCRdb proposes TRBD1, but this gene call is untestable without DNA. CDR3 length: 14 residues. The CDR3 loop is CASSSSGDRGTYTF.

The chain employs TRBV5-8 and TRBJ1-6. CDR3 length equals 11 residues. Germline lookup yields CDR1 SGHTS and CDR2 YDEGEE. CDR3 region: CASSLPGPLHF.

This chain joins TRBV9 and TRBJ2-7; TCRdb selects TRBD2, and the lack of DNA leaves this call unchecked. Germline loops: CDR1 SGDLS, CDR2 YYNGEE. The CDR3 runs 13 residues. CDR3: CASSQGLTTEQYF.

V and J are TRBV19 and TRBJ2-3; without DNA, the TCRdb call of TRBD1 cannot be checked. Germline V gene lookup returns CDR1 LNHDA and CDR2 SQIVND (reference sequence). CDR3 length: 12 amino acids. CDR3: CASNQGADTQYF.

By frequency, this clonotype is medium-sized. The V call is TRBV19, the J call TRBJ1-2. The germline CDR1 and CDR2 sequences are LNHDA and SQIVND (reference sequence). The CDR3 spans 14 residues. The CDR3 protein is CASSPNFIRSGYTF.

The V gene is TRBV12-3 or TRBV12-4, the J gene TRBJ2-3; the D call from TCRdb, TRBD2, cannot be confirmed without DNA. CDR3 length: 13 residues. The CDR3 reads CASKPAGRDTQYF.

According to its frequency, this clonotype is medium-sized. The chain employs TRBV6-5 and TRBJ1-6; TCRdb names TRBD1, which stays unverified in the absence of DNA. From germline, CDR1 is MNHEY and CDR2 SVGAGI. The CDR3 totals 16 residues. The CDR3 loop is CASSPLRTAYNSPLHF.

This clonotype is deemed medium-sized by its frequency. The V gene is TRBV5-5, the J gene TRBJ2-7; TCRdb returns TRBD1, unconfirmable since there is no DNA. CDR3 length: 13 residues. Germline V gene lookup returns CDR1 SGHKS and CDR2 YYEKEE (reference sequence). The CDR3 loop reads CASTGGYTYEQYF.

This chain joins TRBV4-3 and TRBJ1-2; the TRBD1 assignment by TCRdb is unverifiable without DNA. The CDR3 contains 14 residues. CDR1 and CDR2 from the germline V gene are LGHNA and YSLEER. CDR3 protein: CASSQEAQGGGYTF.

The gene calls are TRBV28 and TRBJ1-5. The CDR3 is 12 residues long. Germline CDR1 and CDR2: MDHEN and SYDVKM. The CDR3: CASNVGNQPQHF.

CDR3 loop: CASSLSSDGNSTLHF. The chain couples TRBV27 to TRBJ1-6. This CDR3 has 15 amino acids. Germline V gene lookup returns CDR1 MNHEY and CDR2 SMNVEV (reference sequence).

V gene TRBV6-5 combines with J gene TRBJ2-6; TCRdb gives TRBD2 as the D gene, but with no DNA this cannot be confirmed. The germline V gene has CDR1 MNHEY and CDR2 SVGAGI. CDR3 length equals 16 residues. CDR3 in amino acids: CASSPKWGLGANVLTF.

The chain uses TRBV20-1 and TRBJ2-1; the D call of TRBD1 rests on TCRdb alone, since no DNA is present to check it. Germline V gene lookup returns CDR1 DFQATT and CDR2 SNEGSKA (reference sequence). The CDR3 extends over 15 amino acids. CDR3 sequence: CSARDRAGAGDEQFF.

The rearrangement links TRBV11-2 to TRBJ1-1. Germline V CDR1 and CDR2: SGHAT, FQNNGV. This CDR3 comprises 15 residues. CDR3 protein: CASSLDGSGNTEAFF.

This clonotype is identified as medium-sized from frequency. This sequence joins TRBV28 and TRBJ1-6; absent DNA, TCRdb's TRBD1 call cannot be checked. CDR1 and CDR2 from the germline V gene are MDHEN and SYDVKM. The CDR3 is made up of 17 amino acids. The CDR3 here is CASSPWGTGGRGSPLHF.

The chain couples TRBV13 to TRBJ1-2; TCRdb outputs TRBD1, but without DNA this stays unchecked. The CDR3 is 15 residues long. Germline-derived CDR1 and CDR2 are PRHDT and FYEKMQ (reference sequence). CDR3 amino acids: CASSSPGTTNYGYTF.

This chain links TRBV10-1 with TRBJ1-1. The CDR3 runs 14 residues. CDR1 is WNHNN, CDR2 SYGVQD, per germline (reference sequence). The CDR3 region is CASSAGFMNTEAFF.

The rearrangement uses TRBV14 and TRBJ2-7; the TCRdb call, TRBD1, lacks DNA for checking. Germline CDR1 reads SGHDN; CDR2 reads FVKESK. The CDR3 extends over 14 amino acids. CDR3 region: CASSQAGQRYEQYF.